This entry lists 28 T cell receptor beta chains sequenced from one sample in a study of T cell repertoires in cytomegalovirus infection. MiXCR, run by TCRdb on the reads, gives a single entry per CDR3 protein. The sample contains roughly 500,000 distinct CDR3 sequences, approximately 16% of which appear only once. Material for sequencing was CD8+ T cells from PBMCs. The receptors come from a human donor in good health (CMV status not recorded). Some clones in this sample may be carry-over from other donors' samples.

This clonotype was counted ten times or more. The chain has TRBV2 and TRBJ2-7; D is uncertain. Germline V gene data show CDR1 as SNHLY and CDR2 as FYNNEI. This CDR3 has 15 amino acids. V was shortened by 3 bases and J by 2 bases, with 14 bases between the two germline ends. The CDR3 sequence is CASSDLVGATYEQYF. The CDR3 nucleotides are TGTGCCAGCAGTGACTTGGTTGGAGCCACCTACGAGCAGTACTTC.

The V call is TRBV2, the J call TRBJ1-5, with D possibly matching TRBD1 (5 bases). The germline CDR1 and CDR2 sequences are SNHLY and FYNNEI. The CDR3 runs 12 residues. Trimming cost V 7 bases and J 2 bases, with 6 bases left between them. CDR3 residues: CASMGGNQPQHF. CDR3 sequence (DNA): TGTGCCAGCATGGGGGGCAATCAGCCCCAGCATTTT.

This clonotype came up a few times. J is TRBJ2-1 and V is TRBV4-2, with 8 bases identical to TRBD2. Per germline, CDR1 LGHNA and CDR2 YNFKEQ. The CDR3 is made up of 15 amino acids. The trim removed 6 bases at V and 6 bases at J, leaving 10 bases unmatched. CDR3 loop: CASSSPGGPGNEQFF. In nucleotides, the CDR3 is TGTGCCAGCAGTAGTCCGGGAGGGCCGGGCAATGAGCAGTTCTTC.

This clonotype was seen many times. Germline is not matched at one junction end, which may reflect a read error. V and J are TRBV12-3 or TRBV12-4 and TRBJ1-1; 7 positions agree with TRBD1. This CDR3 spans 15 amino acids. The DNA for the CDR3 is TGTGCCAGCAGTTTATCGGGACAGCTGAACGCTGAAGCTTTCTTT. Translation: CASSLSGQLNAEAFF.

This clonotype appeared many times. The chain combines TRBV27 with TRBJ2-1, with 9 bases lining up with TRBD2. The V and J ends lost 8 bases and 5 bases, in that order; junction bases with no gene match: 7. Germline values: CDR1 MNHEY, CDR2 SMNVEV (reference sequence). The CDR3 totals 14 residues. CDR3 in DNA: TGTGCCAGCGGAATGCGACTAGCGGACAATGAGCAGTTCTTC. It is translated as CASGMRLADNEQFF.

Ten or more counts support this clonotype. The rearrangement links TRBV7-6 to TRBJ1-1; D is perhaps TRBD1 (5 bases). With 1 base removed from V and 1 base from J, the gap between germline ends came to 10 bases. Per the germline V gene, CDR1 is SGHVS and CDR2 is FNYEAQ. The CDR3 sequence is 15 residues long. Here the CDR3 reads CASSLEGSSNTEAFF. The DNA for the CDR3 is TGTGCCAGCAGCTTAGAGGGGAGCTCGAACACTGAAGCTTTCTTT.

This clonotype was seen repeatedly, ten times or more. This rearrangement joins TRBV2 to TRBJ1-5, with 10 bases lining up with TRBD1. The CDR3 is 18 amino acids. The ends lost 6 bases at V and 0 bases at J; junction bases unmatched: 11. CDR1 is SNHLY and CDR2 is FYNNEI in the germline V gene. CDR3 loop: CASRAGTGVTYSNQPQHF. CDR3 nucleotides: TGTGCCAGCAGGGCCGGGACAGGGGTTACTTATAGCAATCAGCCCCAGCATTTT.

This clonotype has more than one count but fewer than ten. The chain is built from TRBV7-9 and TRBJ2-1; possibly TRBD1 for D (5 bases). The ends were cut back, 2 bases at V and 8 bases at J, with 7 bases in the middle. This CDR3 has 12 residues. The V gene's germline CDR1 is SEHNR and CDR2 FQNEAQ (reference sequence). CDR3 in amino acids: CASSLIRDEQFF. Written as DNA, the CDR3 is TGTGCCAGCAGCTTAATCAGGGATGAGCAGTTCTTC.

This clonotype was counted at least ten times. This chain uses TRBV7-8 with TRBJ1-1; D is ambiguous. The ends were cut back, 1 base at V and 3 bases at J, with 9 bases in the middle. Germline CDR1 is SGHVS and CDR2 is FQNEAQ. The CDR3 totals 14 residues. Written as DNA, the CDR3 is TGTGCCAGCAGCTTAGTCGGGGAACACACTGAAGCTTTCTTT. This sequence encodes CASSLVGEHTEAFF.

The sample holds many counts of this clonotype. This chain joins TRBV7-9 and TRBJ2-3; D gene unclear. The CDR3 is 15 residues long. V lost 6 bases and J lost 6, with 19 bases in between. Germline assignment: CDR1 SEHNR and CDR2 FQNEAQ (reference sequence). CDR3 residues: CASRSPLRPRDTQYF. The CDR3 bases are TGTGCCAGCAGGTCCCCGCTCAGACCTCGGGATACGCAGTATTTT.

There are a few counts of this clonotype. The J gene is TRBJ1-5, the V gene TRBV5-5; D gene uncertain. Germline assignment: CDR1 SGHKS and CDR2 YYEKEE (reference sequence). The CDR3 is 13 residues long. The V end was cut by 2 bases, the J end by 8 bases, with 11 bases between. In nucleotides, the CDR3 is TGTGCCAGCAGCTTCGGGTCTCTGGAGCCCCAGCATTTT. This encodes CASSFGSLEPQHF.

This clonotype was observed many times. The chain combines TRBV27 with TRBJ2-7; TRBD2 aligns across 8 bases. Germline values: CDR1 MNHEY, CDR2 SMNVEV (reference sequence). The J segment lost 7 bases and the V segment lost 8 bases, leaving 13 bases of the junction unmatched. This CDR3 is 14 amino acids long. CDR3 bases: TGTGCCAGCTGCCCCGGGGTAGCGGGAACGGAGCAGTACTTC. Encoded protein: CASCPGVAGTEQYF.

In its sample, this clonotype was seen a few times. This chain uses TRBV2 with TRBJ2-7; D is possibly TRBD1 (5 bases). The CDR3 has 12 amino acids. From germline, CDR1 is SNHLY and CDR2 FYNNEI. V was clipped by 8 bases and J by 4 bases, with 12 bases between them. CDR3 bases: TGTGCCAGCCAGGCAAGGGGATACGAGCAGTACTTC. It encodes CASQARGYEQYF.

The sample holds many counts of this clonotype. The chain couples TRBV19 to TRBJ1-3; TRBD1 is a possible D gene (5 bases). Deletions cut 6 bases from V and 3 bases from J, with 15 bases between. The CDR3 sequence is 15 residues long. Germline lookup yields CDR1 LNHDA and CDR2 SQIVND (reference sequence). CDR3 region: CASSLGPYIGNTIYF. CDR3 DNA: TGTGCCAGTAGCCTGGGACCGTACATTGGAAACACCATATATTTT.

A few counts support this clonotype. The chain uses TRBV25-1 and TRBJ1-2; no firm D call. Looked up from germline, CDR1 is MGHDK and CDR2 is SYGVNS. The CDR3 is 15 residues long. V dropped 1 base and J dropped 4 bases, with 13 bases sitting between them. The DNA for the CDR3 is TGTGCCAGCAGTGAATTTTCAGGAAACGCCTATGGCTACACCTTC. This encodes CASSEFSGNAYGYTF.

Points on this clonotype: At one boundary the junction diverges from the germline segment, which might be a read error. V and J are TRBV4-1 and TRBJ2-7; 8 nucleotides match TRBD1. The CDR3 runs to 14 residues. Germline V gene sequence: CDR1 MGHRA, CDR2 YSYEKL. CDR3 sequence (DNA): TGTGCCAGCAGCCAAGAAACCGGACAGGGTCTGCAGTACTTC. It encodes CASSQETGQGLQYF.

This clonotype was counted only a few times. This chain links TRBV7-3 with TRBJ2-2; 10 nucleotides agree with TRBD2. CDR3 size: 15 residues. Germline V gene data show CDR1 as SGHTA and CDR2 as FQGTGA. Trimming cost V 4 bases and J 6 bases; bases outside gene matches: 5. In nucleotides, the CDR3 is TGTGCCAGCAGCTCCGCCGGGACTAGCGCCGGGGAGCTGTTTTTT. The encoded protein is CASSSAGTSAGELFF.

The genes are TRBV9 and TRBJ2-7; TRBD1 aligns across 8 bases. The CDR3 contains 16 residues. Germline V gene sequence: CDR1 SGDLS, CDR2 YYNGEE. The V gene end was trimmed by 0 bases and the J gene end by 1 base; junction bases not matched to a gene: 6. Here the CDR3 reads CASSVDLTGGSYEQYF. CDR3 nucleotides: TGTGCCAGCAGCGTAGACCTAACAGGGGGGTCCTACGAGCAGTACTTC.

In this sample, this clonotype turned up a few times. This chain links TRBV11-2 with TRBJ2-2; TRBD2 aligns across 9 bases. In germline, CDR1 is SGHAT, CDR2 FQNNGV. This CDR3 comprises 21 residues. Losses at the gene ends were 1 base for V and 4 bases for J; bases not matched to a gene: 19. The CDR3 region is CASSLAYPTQSASGATGELFF. In DNA form, the CDR3 reads TGTGCCAGCAGCTTAGCCTACCCCACCCAATCCGCTAGCGGGGCCACCGGGGAGCTGTTTTTT.

Worth noting for this clonotype: This may stem from a read error, because a much larger clone lies one nucleotide away. CDR3 nucleotides: TGTGCCTGCAGCCCCCGCAAAACAGGGGGCGGGGAGCTGTTTTTT. Translation gives CACSPRKTGGGELFF. The chain joins TRBV7-3 to TRBJ2-2, with 8 nucleotides matching TRBD1. Germline values: CDR1 SGHTA, CDR2 FQGTGA. CDR3 length: 15 residues.

Ten or more counts support this clonotype. The rearrangement links TRBV4-1 to TRBJ2-2; 7 bases align to TRBD1. The CDR3 runs 15 residues. Unmatched junction bases numbered 4, after V lost 0 bases and J lost 6 bases. The germline V gene encodes CDR1 MGHRA and CDR2 YSYEKL. The CDR3 region has the DNA TGCGCCAGCAGCCAAGAACAGGGGCGGGCCGGGGAGCTGTTTTTT. This gives the protein CASSQEQGRAGELFF.

This clonotype has more than one count but fewer than ten. As DNA, the CDR3 is TGTGCCAGCAGCTCCCCAGACTTAGGTAACACAGATACGCAGTATTTT. It specifies CASSSPDLGNTDTQYF. The rearrangement uses TRBV7-9 and TRBJ2-3; unclear D gene. Germline V gene sequence: CDR1 SEHNR, CDR2 FQNEAQ (reference sequence). The CDR3 extends over 16 amino acids. Trimming removed 4 bases at V and 2 bases at J, with 16 bases between. Complete variable domain (other parts from reference TRBV7-9 and TRBJ2-3): DTGVSQNPRHKITKRGQNVTFRCDPISEHNRLYWYRQTLGQGPEFLTYFQNEAQLEKSRLLSDRFSAERPKGSFSTLEIQRTEQGDSAMYLCASSSPDLGNTDTQYFGPGTRLTVL.

This clonotype occurred many times. The chain recombines TRBV6-2 or TRBV6-3 with TRBJ2-5, with D uncertain. Trimming removed 4 bases from V and 2 bases from J, with 8 bases in between. Germline lookup yields CDR1 MNHEY and CDR2 SVGEGT. This CDR3 spans 13 amino acids. The CDR3 nucleotides are TGTGCCAGCAGTTCCCTACCTCAAGAGACCCAGTACTTC. Protein product: CASSSLPQETQYF.

The sample holds many counts of this clonotype. The chain recombines TRBV19 with TRBJ1-1; D perhaps matches TRBD1 (5 bases). Germline V lookup: CDR1 LNHDA, CDR2 SQIVND (reference sequence). CDR3 size: 15 residues. Trimming took off 5 bases at V and 2 bases at J, with 15 bases between the two ends. The CDR3 DNA sequence: TGTGCCAGTAGTCGGGACGGGGACGTAAACACTGAAGCTTTCTTT. It yields the protein CASSRDGDVNTEAFF.

This clonotype has at least ten counts. V and J are TRBV7-9 and TRBJ1-5, with D unclear. Trimming pared 5 bases from V and 1 base from J, leaving 3 bases between. CDR1 is SEHNR and CDR2 is FQNEAQ in the germline V gene (reference sequence). The CDR3 loop spans 12 amino acids. CDR3 DNA: TGTGCCAGCAGCGCAAGCAATCAGCCCCAGCATTTT. Its protein is CASSASNQPQHF.

This clonotype has at least ten counts. The chain is built from TRBV6-1 and TRBJ1-5; D gene uncertain. The CDR3 extends over 14 amino acids. Germline loops: CDR1 MNHNS, CDR2 SASEGT. Trimming took off 7 bases at V and 10 bases at J, with 20 bases between the two ends. In nucleotides, the CDR3 is TGTGCCAGCATGAAGGGCTCGGCAATCAGCCCCCAGCATTTT. It is translated as CASMKGSAISPQHF.

Remarks on this clonotype: The germline gene is not matched at one end of the junction; a read error may be the cause. The V gene is TRBV7-6, the J gene TRBJ2-1; no definite D call. CDR3 length: 16 residues. Germline CDR1 SGHVS, CDR2 FNYEAQ. The chain's CDR3 is CASSPRLVGQYNEQFF. CDR3 coding DNA: TGTGCTAGCAGCCCCCGTCTAGTGGGCCAATACAATGAGCAGTTCTTC.

This clonotype was recorded at least ten times. DNA of the CDR3: TGTGCCAGCAGTATCCCTCAAGCCCGCACTGAAGCTTTCTTT. Its protein product is CASSIPQARTEAFF. The genes are TRBV6-1 and TRBJ1-1; D unresolved. CDR1 MNHNS and CDR2 SASEGT come from the germline V gene. V was pared by 5 bases and J by 4 bases, with 14 bases between. The CDR3 is 14 amino acids.